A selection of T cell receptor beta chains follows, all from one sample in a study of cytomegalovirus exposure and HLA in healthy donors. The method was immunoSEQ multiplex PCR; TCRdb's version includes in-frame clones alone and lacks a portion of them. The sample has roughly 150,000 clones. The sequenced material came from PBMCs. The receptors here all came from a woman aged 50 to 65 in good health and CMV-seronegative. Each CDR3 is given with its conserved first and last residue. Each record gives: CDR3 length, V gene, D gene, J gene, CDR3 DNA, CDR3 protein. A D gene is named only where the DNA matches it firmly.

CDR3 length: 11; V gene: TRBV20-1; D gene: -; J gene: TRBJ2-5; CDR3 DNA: TGCAGTGTTACCACAGAAGAGACCCAGTACTTC; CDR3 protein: CSVTTEETQYF
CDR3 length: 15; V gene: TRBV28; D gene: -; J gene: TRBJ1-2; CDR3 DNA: TGTGCCAGCAGTCCCTTATCAGGGGTACTCTATGGCTACACCTTC; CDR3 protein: CASSPLSGVLYGYTF
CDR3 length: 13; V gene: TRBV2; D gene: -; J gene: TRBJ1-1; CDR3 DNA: TGTGCCAGCAGTCGACAGACAAACACTGAAGCTTTCTTT; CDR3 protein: CASSRQTNTEAFF
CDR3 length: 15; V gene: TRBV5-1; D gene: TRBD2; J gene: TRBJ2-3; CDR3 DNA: TGCGCCAGCAGCTTGGACCAGCGGGGGTTAGATACGCAGTATTTT; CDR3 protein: CASSLDQRGLDTQYF
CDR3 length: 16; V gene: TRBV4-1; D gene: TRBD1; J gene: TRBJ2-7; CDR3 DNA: TGCGCCAGCAGCCATCCTGAGGGGGGACAGGGCTACGAGCAGTACTTC; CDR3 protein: CASSHPEGGQGYEQYF
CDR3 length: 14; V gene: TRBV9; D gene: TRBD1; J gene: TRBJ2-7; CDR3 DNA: TGTGCCAGCAGCGCCGGGACAGGGAGCCACGAGCAGTACTTC; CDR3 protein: CASSAGTGSHEQYF
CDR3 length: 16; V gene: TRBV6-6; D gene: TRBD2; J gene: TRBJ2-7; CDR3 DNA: TGTGCCAGCAGTTGGACTAGCGGGAGTTCGAAGAACGAGCAGTACTTC; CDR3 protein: CASSWTSGSSKNEQYF
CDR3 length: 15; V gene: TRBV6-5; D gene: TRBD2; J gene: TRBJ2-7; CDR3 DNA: TGTGCCAGCAGTTTTAGACTAGCGGTGGGGTACGAGCAGTACTTC; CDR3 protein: CASSFRLAVGYEQYF
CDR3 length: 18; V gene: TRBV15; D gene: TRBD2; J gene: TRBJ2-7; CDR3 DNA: TGTGCCACCAGCAGAGATCTGGCTAGCGGGGCCATCTCCTACGAGCAGTACTTC; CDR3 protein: CATSRDLASGAISYEQYF
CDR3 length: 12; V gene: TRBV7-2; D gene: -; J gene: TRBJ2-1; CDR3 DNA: TGTGCCAGCAGCCCCTTGGGAGAAGATGGGTTCTTC; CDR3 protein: CASSPLGEDGFF
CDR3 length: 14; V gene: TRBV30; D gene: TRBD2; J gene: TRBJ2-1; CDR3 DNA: TGTGCCTGGACGGGACTAGCGGCCAGCAATGAGCAGTTCTTC; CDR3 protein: CAWTGLAASNEQFF
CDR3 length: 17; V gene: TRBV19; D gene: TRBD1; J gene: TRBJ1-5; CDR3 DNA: TGTGCCAGTAGCCGGGACAGGGACGGGTATAGCAATCAGCCCCAGCATTTT; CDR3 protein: CASSRDRDGYSNQPQHF
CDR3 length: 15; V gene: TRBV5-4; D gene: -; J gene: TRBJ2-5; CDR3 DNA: TGTGCCAGCAGCTTCAGGCAGACCGGGAAAGAGACCCAGTACTTC; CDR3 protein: CASSFRQTGKETQYF
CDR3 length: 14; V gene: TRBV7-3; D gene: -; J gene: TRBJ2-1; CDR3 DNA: TGTGCCAGCAGAGCCCAGGGGTTTATGGATGAGCAGTTCTTC; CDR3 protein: CASRAQGFMDEQFF
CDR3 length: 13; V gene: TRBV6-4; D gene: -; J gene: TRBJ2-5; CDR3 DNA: TGTGCCAGCACCCAGAGGGGGGGAGAGACCCAGTACTTC; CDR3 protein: CASTQRGGETQYF
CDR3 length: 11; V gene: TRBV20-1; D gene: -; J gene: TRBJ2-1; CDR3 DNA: TGCAGTGCCTCTACTTATGGTGAGCAGTTCTTC; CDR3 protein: CSASTYGEQFF
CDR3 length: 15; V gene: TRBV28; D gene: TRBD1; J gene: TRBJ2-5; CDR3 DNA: TGTGCCAGCAGTTCTTCCGGACAGGGGAGGGAGACCCAGTACTTC; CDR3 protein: CASSSSGQGRETQYF
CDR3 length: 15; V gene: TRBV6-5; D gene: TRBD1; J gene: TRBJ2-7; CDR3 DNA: TGTGCCAGCAGTTACGGGACAGTACCTTCCTACGAGCAGTACTTC; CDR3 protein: CASSYGTVPSYEQYF
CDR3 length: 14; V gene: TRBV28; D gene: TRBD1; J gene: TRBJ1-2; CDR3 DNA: TGTGCCAGCAGTCCGCGGACAGGGCAGGTTGGCTACACCTTC; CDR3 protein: CASSPRTGQVGYTF
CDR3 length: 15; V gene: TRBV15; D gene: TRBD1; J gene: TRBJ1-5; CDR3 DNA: TGTGCCACCAGAACCGGGACAGGGGGGAATCAGCCCCAGCATTTT; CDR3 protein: CATRTGTGGNQPQHF
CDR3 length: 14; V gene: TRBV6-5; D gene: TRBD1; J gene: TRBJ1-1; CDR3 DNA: TGTGCCAGCAGTGGAGGGACAGGGGGCACTGAAGCTTTCTTT; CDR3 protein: CASSGGTGGTEAFF
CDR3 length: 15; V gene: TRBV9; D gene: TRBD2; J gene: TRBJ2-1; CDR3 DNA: TGTGCCAGCAGCGTAGCTAGCGGGGGTTACAATGAGCAGTTCTTC; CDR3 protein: CASSVASGGYNEQFF
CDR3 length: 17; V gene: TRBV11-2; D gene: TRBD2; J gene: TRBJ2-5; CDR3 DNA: TGTGCCAGCAGCTCGGGAGCTAGCGGGGGACAACAAGAGACCCAGTACTTC; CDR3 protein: CASSSGASGGQQETQYF
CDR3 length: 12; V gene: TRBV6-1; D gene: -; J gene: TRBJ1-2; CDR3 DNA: TGTGCCAGCAGTACAGGGTACTATGGCTACACCTTC; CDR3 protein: CASSTGYYGYTF
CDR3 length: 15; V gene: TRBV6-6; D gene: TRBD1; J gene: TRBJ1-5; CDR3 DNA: TGTGCCAGCAGAACAGGGGAGAGGAGCAATCAGCCCCAGCATTTT; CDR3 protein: CASRTGERSNQPQHF
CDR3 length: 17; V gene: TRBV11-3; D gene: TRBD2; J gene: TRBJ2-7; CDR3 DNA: TGTGCCAGCAGCACTCGCGACGGGACTAGCGGTCCCTACGAGCAGTACTTC; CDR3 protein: CASSTRDGTSGPYEQYF
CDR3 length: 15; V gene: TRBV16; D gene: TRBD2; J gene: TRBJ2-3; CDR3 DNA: TGTGCCAGCAGCCAATTGGAGCGGGAACGAGATACGCAGTATTTT; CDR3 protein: CASSQLERERDTQYF
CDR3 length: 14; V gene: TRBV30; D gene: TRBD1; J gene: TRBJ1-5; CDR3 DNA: TGTGCCTGGAGGGGACAGGCAAGCAATCAGCCCCAGCATTTT; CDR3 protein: CAWRGQASNQPQHF
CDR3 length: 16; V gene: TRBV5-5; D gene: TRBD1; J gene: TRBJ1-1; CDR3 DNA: TGTGCCAGCAGCTCGGGACAGGGGGCCCCGAGGACTGAAGCTTTCTTT; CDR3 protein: CASSSGQGAPRTEAFF
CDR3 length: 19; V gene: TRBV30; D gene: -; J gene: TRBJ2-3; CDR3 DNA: TGTGCCTGGAGTGGACTAGGGACAGCGAATCCGAGTTTCACAGATACGCAGTATTTT; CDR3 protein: CAWSGLGTANPSFTDTQYF
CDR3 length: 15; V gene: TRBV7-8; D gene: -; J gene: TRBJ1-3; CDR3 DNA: TGTGCCAGCAGTCCCTTACAGGAGTCTGGAAACACCATATATTTT; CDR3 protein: CASSPLQESGNTIYF
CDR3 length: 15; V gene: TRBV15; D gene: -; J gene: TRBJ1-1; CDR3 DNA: TGTGCCACCAGCAGCGTCCGGGACAAGAACACTGAAGCTTTCTTT; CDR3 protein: CATSSVRDKNTEAFF
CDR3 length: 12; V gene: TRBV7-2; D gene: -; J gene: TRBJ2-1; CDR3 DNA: TGTGCCAGCAGCATTAGCATCAATGAGCAGTTCTTC; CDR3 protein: CASSISINEQFF
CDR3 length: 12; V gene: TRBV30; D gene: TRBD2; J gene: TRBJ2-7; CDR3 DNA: TGTGCCTGGAGCGGGGGGAGACACGAGCAGTACTTC; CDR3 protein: CAWSGGRHEQYF
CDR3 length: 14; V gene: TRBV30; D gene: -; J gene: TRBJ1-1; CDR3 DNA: TGTGCCTGGAGTCTAGGGGTTCAAAACACTGAAGCTTTCTTT; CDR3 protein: CAWSLGVQNTEAFF
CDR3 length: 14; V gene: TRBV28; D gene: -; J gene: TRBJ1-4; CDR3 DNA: TGTGCCAGCAGTCAGACAGTGTTAGGGGAAAAACTGTTTTTT; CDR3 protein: CASSQTVLGEKLFF
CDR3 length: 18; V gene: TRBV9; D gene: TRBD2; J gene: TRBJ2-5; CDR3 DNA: TGTGCCAGCAGCAAGGGGGGGACTAGCGGTCCGGTGGGGGAGACCCAGTACTTC; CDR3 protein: CASSKGGTSGPVGETQYF
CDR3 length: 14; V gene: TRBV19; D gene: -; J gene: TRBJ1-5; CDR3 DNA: TGTGCCAGTAGTATGAGGTATAGCAATCAGCCCCAGCATTTT; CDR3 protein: CASSMRYSNQPQHF
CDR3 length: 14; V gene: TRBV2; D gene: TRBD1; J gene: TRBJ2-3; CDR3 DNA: TGTGCCAGCAAAAGGACAGGGGGCACAGATACGCAGTATTTT; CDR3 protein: CASKRTGGTDTQYF
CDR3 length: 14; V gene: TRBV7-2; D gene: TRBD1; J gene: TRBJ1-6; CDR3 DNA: TGTGCCAGTAGGGACAGGGTCGATAATTCACCCCTCCACTTT; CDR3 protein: CASRDRVDNSPLHF